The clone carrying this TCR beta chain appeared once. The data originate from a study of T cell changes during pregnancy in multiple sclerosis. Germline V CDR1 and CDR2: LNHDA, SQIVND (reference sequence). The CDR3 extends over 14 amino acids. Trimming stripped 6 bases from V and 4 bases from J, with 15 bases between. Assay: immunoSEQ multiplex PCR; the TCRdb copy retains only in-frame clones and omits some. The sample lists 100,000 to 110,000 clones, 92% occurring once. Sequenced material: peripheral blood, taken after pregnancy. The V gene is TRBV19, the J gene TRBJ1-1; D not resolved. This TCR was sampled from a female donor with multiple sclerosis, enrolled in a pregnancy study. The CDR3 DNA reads TGTGCCAGTAGCCCAAACGGTCGGAGCACTGAAGCTTTCTTT. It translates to CASSPNGRSTEAFF.